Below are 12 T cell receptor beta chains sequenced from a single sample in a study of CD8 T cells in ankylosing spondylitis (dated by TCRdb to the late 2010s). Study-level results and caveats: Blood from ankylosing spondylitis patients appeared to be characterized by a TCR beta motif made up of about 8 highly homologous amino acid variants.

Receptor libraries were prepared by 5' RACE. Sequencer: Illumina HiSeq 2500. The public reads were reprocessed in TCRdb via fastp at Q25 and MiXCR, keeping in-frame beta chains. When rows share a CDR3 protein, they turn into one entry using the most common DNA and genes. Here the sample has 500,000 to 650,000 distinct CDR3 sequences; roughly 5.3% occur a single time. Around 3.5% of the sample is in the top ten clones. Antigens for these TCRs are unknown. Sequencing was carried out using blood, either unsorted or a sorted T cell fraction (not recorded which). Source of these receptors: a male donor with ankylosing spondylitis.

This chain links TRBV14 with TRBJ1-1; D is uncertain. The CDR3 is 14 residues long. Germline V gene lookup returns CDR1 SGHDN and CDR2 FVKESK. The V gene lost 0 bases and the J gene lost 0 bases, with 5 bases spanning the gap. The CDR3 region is CASSQDQMNTEAFF. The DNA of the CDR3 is TGTGCCAGCAGCCAAGATCAGATGAACACTGAAGCTTTCTTT.

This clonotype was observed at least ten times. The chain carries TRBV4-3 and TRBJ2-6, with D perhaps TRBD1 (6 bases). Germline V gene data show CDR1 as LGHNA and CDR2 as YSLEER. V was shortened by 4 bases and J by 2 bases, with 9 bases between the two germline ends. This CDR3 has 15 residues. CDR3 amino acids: CASSLQGPGANVLTF. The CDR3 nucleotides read TGCGCCAGCAGCCTGCAGGGGCCTGGGGCCAACGTCCTGACTTTC.

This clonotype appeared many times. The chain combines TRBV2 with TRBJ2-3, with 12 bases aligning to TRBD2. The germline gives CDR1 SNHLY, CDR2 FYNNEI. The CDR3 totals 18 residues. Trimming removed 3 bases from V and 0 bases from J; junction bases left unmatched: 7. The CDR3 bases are TGTGCCAGCAGTGATCTGGGACTAGCGGGCTACAGCACAGATACGCAGTATTTT. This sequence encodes CASSDLGLAGYSTDTQYF.

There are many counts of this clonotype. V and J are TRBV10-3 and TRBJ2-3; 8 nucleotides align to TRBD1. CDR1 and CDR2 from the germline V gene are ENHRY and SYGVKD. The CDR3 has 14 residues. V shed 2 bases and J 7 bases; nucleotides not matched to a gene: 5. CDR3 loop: CAISEDQGAYTQYF. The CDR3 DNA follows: TGTGCCATCAGTGAGGACCAGGGGGCATATACGCAGTATTTT.

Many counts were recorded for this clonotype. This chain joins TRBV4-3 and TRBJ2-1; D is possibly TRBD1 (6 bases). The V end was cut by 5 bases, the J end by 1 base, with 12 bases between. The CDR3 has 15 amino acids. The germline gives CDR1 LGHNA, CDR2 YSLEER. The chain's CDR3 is CASSTTGLSYNEQFF. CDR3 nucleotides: TGCGCCAGCAGCACCACAGGGTTATCCTACAATGAGCAGTTCTTC.

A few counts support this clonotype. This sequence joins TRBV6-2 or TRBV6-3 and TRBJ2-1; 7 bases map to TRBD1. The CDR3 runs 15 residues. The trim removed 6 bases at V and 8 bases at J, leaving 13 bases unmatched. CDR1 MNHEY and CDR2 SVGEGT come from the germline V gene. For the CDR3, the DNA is TGTGCCAGCAGAAGACAGGGCTTGTTCGGCTATGAGCAGTTCTTC. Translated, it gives CASRRQGLFGYEQFF.

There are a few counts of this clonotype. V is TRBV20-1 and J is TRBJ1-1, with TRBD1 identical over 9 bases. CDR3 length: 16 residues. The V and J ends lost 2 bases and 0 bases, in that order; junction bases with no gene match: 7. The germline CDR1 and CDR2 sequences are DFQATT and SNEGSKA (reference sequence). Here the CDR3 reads CSARRGQGGMNTEAFF. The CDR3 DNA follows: TGCAGTGCTAGAAGGGGACAGGGTGGGATGAACACTGAAGCTTTCTTT.

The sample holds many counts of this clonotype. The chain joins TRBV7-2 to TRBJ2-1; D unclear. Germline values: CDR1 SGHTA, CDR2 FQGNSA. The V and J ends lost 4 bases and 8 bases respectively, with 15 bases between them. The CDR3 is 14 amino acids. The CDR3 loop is CASSSKTPFDEQFF. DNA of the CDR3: TGTGCCAGCAGCTCTAAAACTCCTTTCGATGAGCAGTTCTTC. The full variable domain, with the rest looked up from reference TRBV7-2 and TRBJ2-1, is GAGVSQSPSNKVTEKGKDVELRCDPISGHTALYWYRQSLGQGLEFLIYFQGNSAPDKSGLPSDRFSAERTGGSVSTLTIQRTQQEDSAVYLCASSSKTPFDEQFFGPGTRLTVL.

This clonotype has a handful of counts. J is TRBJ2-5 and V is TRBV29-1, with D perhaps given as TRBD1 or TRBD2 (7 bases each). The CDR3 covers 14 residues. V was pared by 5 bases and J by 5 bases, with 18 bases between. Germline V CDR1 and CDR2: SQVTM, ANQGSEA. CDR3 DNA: TGCAGCGTTTCAAAGGGGGCCGGGAGGGAGACCCAGTACTTC. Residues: CSVSKGAGRETQYF.

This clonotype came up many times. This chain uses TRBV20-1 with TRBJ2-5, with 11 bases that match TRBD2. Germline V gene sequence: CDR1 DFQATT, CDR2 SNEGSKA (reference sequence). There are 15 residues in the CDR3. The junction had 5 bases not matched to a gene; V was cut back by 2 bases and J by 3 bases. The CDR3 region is CSARRLAGGEETQYF. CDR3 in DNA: TGCAGTGCTAGAAGGCTAGCGGGAGGTGAAGAGACCCAGTACTTC.

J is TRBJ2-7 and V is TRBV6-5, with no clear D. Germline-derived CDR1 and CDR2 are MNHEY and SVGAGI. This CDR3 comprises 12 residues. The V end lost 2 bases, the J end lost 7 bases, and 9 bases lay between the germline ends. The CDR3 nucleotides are TGTGCCAGCAGTTACCTAGACGGAGAGCAGTACTTC. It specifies CASSYLDGEQYF.

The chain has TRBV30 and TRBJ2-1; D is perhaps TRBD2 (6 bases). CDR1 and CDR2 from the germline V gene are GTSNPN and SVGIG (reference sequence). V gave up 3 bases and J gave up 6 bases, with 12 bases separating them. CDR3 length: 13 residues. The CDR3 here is CAWSGLAPNEQFF. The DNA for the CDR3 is TGTGCCTGGAGCGGTCTAGCGCCCAATGAGCAGTTCTTC.